This T cell receptor (beta chain) was found in a study of shared clonotypes between healthy human individuals. For the study at large: The donors, a couple of women and a few men, were aged 18 to 49. The study used three CD4 naive, three CD4 memory, two CD8 naive and one CD8 memory plate per donor. General study findings and limits: Roughly 5.3% of naive CD4 clonotypes were common to several donors.

The data were produced by immunoSEQ multiplex PCR, yet TCRdb's version contains in-frame clones alone and is incomplete. The sample includes over 2 million clones, around 93% of them seen just once. This clone was counted between two and nine times. Its antigen is still unknown. Trimming removed 6 bases at V and 1 base at J, with 22 bases between. Germline V gene lookup returns CDR1 SGHNT and CDR2 YYREEE (reference sequence). The CDR3 totals 17 residues. The chain couples TRBV5-4 to TRBJ1-1; maybe TRBD1 (5 bases). Material: naive CD4+ T cells from PBMCs. Subset here: CD45RA+ positively selected. The TCR comes from a man aged 18 to 30 in good health. Some clones in this sample may be carry-over from other donors' samples. CDR3: CASTRHGGRGPNTEAFF. Written as DNA, the CDR3 is TGTGCCAGCACCCGACATGGGGGACGTGGCCCGAACACTGAAGCTTTCTTT.